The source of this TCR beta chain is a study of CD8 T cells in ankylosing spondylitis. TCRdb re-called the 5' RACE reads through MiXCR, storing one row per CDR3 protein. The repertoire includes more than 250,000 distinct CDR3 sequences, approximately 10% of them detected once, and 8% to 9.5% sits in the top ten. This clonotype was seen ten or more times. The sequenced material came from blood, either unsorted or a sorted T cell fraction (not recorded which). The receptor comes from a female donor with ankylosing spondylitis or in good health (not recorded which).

The CDR3 coding sequence is TGTGCCAGCAGTGAAAGGGAATCAAAGCCCCAGCATTTT. As protein: CASSERESKPQHF. V is TRBV2 and J is TRBJ1-5; the D is unclear. CDR1 and CDR2 from the germline V gene are SNHLY and FYNNEI. The CDR3 is 13 residues long. V shed 2 bases and J shed 8 bases, with 10 bases lying between them.